This T cell receptor beta chain was found in a study of vaccination effects on CD4 cells after COVID-19. About the research overall: PBMC cultures contained over 1.5 million cells per well, around 9.7 IU/ml IL-2 and around 9.4 ug/ml peptides.

TCRdb keeps only in-frame clones here, not all; method: immunoSEQ multiplex PCR. The sample consists of about 45,000 clones, roughly two thirds of them appearing once. V dropped 2 bases and J dropped 0 bases, with 11 bases sitting between them. CDR1 and CDR2 from the germline V gene are SGHDT and YYEEEE. The CDR3 is 15 residues long. On this clone itself: What it recognizes is unknown.

The culture ran for 10 days before CD4+ T cells were isolated. Participants got two doses of BNT162b2 or mRNA-1273 vaccine. Notes on the study in general: There was only 1 of 255 vaccine-induced clones in healthy vaccinees that cross-reacted with common cold coronaviruses. At late timepoints after vaccination, vaccine- and infection-induced clones shrank markedly. Few convalescent patients were studied, and early post-infection samples were lacking.

The gene calls are TRBV5-6 and TRBJ1-1; D ambiguous. This specimen consisted of CD4+ T cells from PBMCs cultured without peptide, obtained after COVID-19 vaccination. This receptor was taken from a human donor who received a COVID-19 vaccine. CDR3 loop: CASSLNPSMNTEAFF. The CDR3 nucleotides read TGTGCCAGCAGCTTAAATCCAAGCATGAACACTGAAGCTTTCTTT.